The 20 T cell receptor beta chains below come from one sample, sequenced in a study of response to subunit inactivated influenza vaccine. One entry per CDR3 protein, called by TCRdb with MiXCR from the RT-PCR reads. The sample includes about 700,000 distinct CDR3 sequences, around 14% of them seen just once. Here the sequenced sample was PBMCs from blood, taken 11 to 12 days after vaccination. All receptors derive from a man aged 50 or older who received an inactivated influenza vaccine.

J is TRBJ2-7 and V is TRBV7-2; D ambiguous. The V and J ends lost 5 bases and 0 bases respectively, with 11 bases between them. The CDR3 loop spans 14 amino acids. CDR1 and CDR2 from the germline V gene are SGHTA and FQGNSA. The CDR3 region is CASSPHLSSYEQYF. DNA for the CDR3: TGTGCCAGCAGCCCACACCTGAGCTCCTACGAGCAGTACTTC.

With regard to this clonotype: The junction departs from the called germline gene at one end, perhaps through a read error. The chain links TRBV6-2 or TRBV6-3 to TRBJ2-7, with TRBD2 identical over 8 bases. The CDR3 covers 14 residues. Germline V gene data show CDR1 as MNHEY and CDR2 as SVGEGT. The CDR3 sequence: CASTYGGATYEQYF. In DNA, the CDR3 is TGTGCCAGCACTTACGGGGGGGCCACCTACGAGCAGTACTTC.

This clonotype has only a few counts. The rearrangement joins TRBV6-5 to TRBJ1-2, with TRBD1 matching 7 bases. This CDR3 is built from 14 residues. The germline gives CDR1 MNHEY, CDR2 SVGAGI. The V segment lost 2 bases and the J segment 4 bases; nucleotides outside the gene matches: 4. CDR3 sequence (DNA): TGTGCCAGCAGTTACAGGGGGCCAAGCTATGGCTACACCTTC. Translated: CASSYRGPSYGYTF.

The table lists this clonotype with a few counts. The chain uses TRBV5-4 and TRBJ2-5, with 10 bases fitting TRBD2. With 2 bases clipped from V and 4 bases from J, the junction kept 5 bases outside the gene matches. Germline V lookup: CDR1 SGHNT, CDR2 YYREEE (reference sequence). This CDR3 contains 15 residues. The CDR3 coding sequence is TGTGCCAGCAGCTTATCTAGCGGGAGACTAGAGACCCAGTACTTC. Translation gives CASSLSSGRLETQYF.

The CDR3 protein is CATEASGLSNTGELFF. The CDR3 DNA is TGTGCCACGGAAGCTAGCGGCCTCTCGAACACCGGGGAGCTGTTTTTT. The chain couples TRBV7-8 to TRBJ2-2, with 7 nucleotides matching TRBD2. The germline CDR1 and CDR2 sequences are SGHVS and FQNEAQ. V gave up 10 bases and J gave up 0 bases; unmatched junction bases: 11. The CDR3 is made up of 16 amino acids.

This clonotype was detected ten times or more. The gene calls are TRBV6-6 and TRBJ2-5; D call uncertain. The CDR3 spans 13 residues. From germline, CDR1 is MNHNY and CDR2 SVGAGI (reference sequence). The V end lost 5 bases, the J end lost 5 bases, and 12 bases lay between the germline ends. The CDR3: CASSRAAAETQYF. CDR3 sequence (DNA): TGTGCCAGCAGTCGGGCCGCGGCGGAGACCCAGTACTTC.

This clonotype has ten or more counts. This rearrangement joins TRBV29-1 to TRBJ2-2, with 8 bases lining up with TRBD2. With V trimmed by 4 bases and J by 5 bases, 6 bases remained unmatched. The CDR3 covers 14 residues. Germline V gene data show CDR1 as SQVTM and CDR2 as ANQGSEA. CDR3 residues: CSVAGGGRTGELFF. CDR3 bases: TGCAGCGTTGCTGGCGGGGGGCGTACCGGGGAGCTGTTTTTT.

The V gene is TRBV5-1, the J gene TRBJ2-7; tentative D call: TRBD1 (5 bases). This CDR3 contains 13 residues. The germline CDR1 and CDR2 sequences are SGHRS and YFSETQ. Trimming cost V 2 bases and J 5 bases, with 11 bases left between them. CDR3 coding DNA: TGCGCCAGCAGCTTTCAGGGTTCCCACGAGCAGTACTTC. This sequence encodes CASSFQGSHEQYF. The whole variable domain, filled in from reference TRBV5-1 and TRBJ2-7, reads KAGVTQTPRYLIKTRGQQVTLSCSPISGHRSVSWYQQTPGQGLQFLFEYFSETQRNKGNFPGRFSGRQFSNSRSEMNVSTLELGDSALYLCASSFQGSHEQYFGPGTRLTVT.

The rearrangement joins TRBV24-1 to TRBJ2-5; 9 bases match TRBD1. The V and J ends lost 6 bases and 5 bases, in that order; junction bases with no gene match: 12. There are 16 residues in the CDR3. CDR1 is KGHDR and CDR2 is SFDVKD in the germline V gene. CDR3 loop: CATSTKPGQGGETQYF. In DNA form, the CDR3 reads TGTGCCACCAGTACAAAACCGGGACAGGGAGGCGAGACCCAGTACTTC.

Many counts were recorded for this clonotype. This sequence joins TRBV29-1 and TRBJ2-3, with TRBD1 matching 8 bases. The V and J ends lost 6 bases and 1 base, in that order; junction bases with no gene match: 3. The CDR3 sequence is 13 residues long. CDR1 is SQVTM and CDR2 is ANQGSEA in the germline V gene. The CDR3 sequence is CSVETGGTDTQYF. In nucleotides, the CDR3 is TGCAGCGTCGAGACAGGGGGCACAGATACGCAGTATTTT.

This clonotype was recorded only once. The V call is TRBV20-1, the J call TRBJ2-1; 10 bases agree with TRBD1. The germline V gene has CDR1 DFQATT and CDR2 SNEGSKA (reference sequence). Trimming at V came to 5 bases and at J to 8 bases, leaving 12 bases not matched to a gene. CDR3 length: 15 amino acids. The DNA for the CDR3 is TGCAGTGCTCTGGTGACAGGGGGCATTTCCTATGAGCAGTTCTTC. Translated, it gives CSALVTGGISYEQFF.

This clonotype has a handful of counts. This rearrangement joins TRBV5-1 to TRBJ2-6; the D is unclear. This CDR3 region has 16 residues. Per the germline V gene, CDR1 is SGHRS and CDR2 is YFSETQ. V gave up 6 bases and J gave up 0 bases, with 13 bases separating them. This CDR3 reads CASIGSTYSGANVLTF. The DNA for the CDR3 is TGCGCCAGCATTGGCAGTACCTACTCTGGGGCCAACGTCCTGACTTTC.

This clonotype came up a few times. This chain links TRBV28 with TRBJ2-7; D is perhaps TRBD1 (6 bases). The germline V gene has CDR1 MDHEN and CDR2 SYDVKM. CDR3 length: 16 amino acids. The ends were cut back, 2 bases at V and 3 bases at J, with 17 bases in the middle. The CDR3 DNA follows: TGTGCCAGCAGTTTAACCAGGGGTGGTGGGTTCTACGAGCAGTACTTC. This encodes CASSLTRGGGFYEQYF.

The chain joins TRBV5-1 to TRBJ2-3; D may be TRBD2 (5 bases). From germline, CDR1 is SGHRS and CDR2 YFSETQ. Trimming removed 0 bases at V and 6 bases at J, with 14 bases between. This CDR3 is built from 15 residues. The CDR3 sequence is CASSLAPGTSDTQYF. The CDR3 nucleotides read TGCGCCAGCAGCTTGGCTCCGGGAACGAGCGATACGCAGTATTTT.

The chain recombines TRBV2 with TRBJ1-6; D may be TRBD1 (6 bases). Trimming removed 7 bases at V and 7 bases at J, with 17 bases between. There are 15 residues in the CDR3. The germline V gene encodes CDR1 SNHLY and CDR2 FYNNEI. Here the CDR3 reads CASTWNRAGNSPLHF. In nucleotides, the CDR3 is TGTGCCAGCACATGGAACAGGGCCGGGAATTCACCCCTCCACTTT.

This clonotype turned up a few times. The chain has TRBV7-2 and TRBJ2-1; 11 nucleotides agree with TRBD2. Per germline, CDR1 SGHTA and CDR2 FQGNSA. Losses at the gene ends were 5 bases for V and 8 bases for J; bases not matched to a gene: 8. CDR3 length: 15 amino acids. CDR3 sequence (DNA): TGTGCCAGCAGCCCTGATAGCGGGAGGGCCTATGAGCAGTTCTTC. The encoded protein is CASSPDSGRAYEQFF.

This sequence joins TRBV4-2 and TRBJ2-2; a weak D match, TRBD1 (5 bases). CDR3 length: 15 amino acids. CDR1 LGHNA and CDR2 YNFKEQ come from the germline V gene. V gave up 0 bases and J gave up 7 bases, with 12 bases separating them. In DNA form, the CDR3 reads TGTGCCAGCAGCCAAGACGTTCAAGGGGACGGGGAGCTGTTTTTT. Residues: CASSQDVQGDGELFF.

The table lists this clonotype with a few counts. The rearrangement links TRBV6-1 to TRBJ1-5; no clear D. The CDR3 spans 16 residues. The germline V gene has CDR1 MNHNS and CDR2 SASEGT. V lost 2 bases and J lost 3, with 14 bases in between. Here the CDR3 reads CASSEIPMYLNQPQHF. The CDR3 DNA reads TGTGCCAGCAGTGAAATCCCTATGTACCTCAATCAGCCCCAGCATTTT.

Only a few counts were recorded for this clonotype. The CDR3 is CASSGGDYNEQFF. Here the CDR3 DNA reads TGTGCCAGCAGTGGGGGGGACTACAATGAGCAGTTCTTC. The chain carries TRBV12-3 or TRBV12-4 and TRBJ2-1; 7 bases fit TRBD2. Germline trimming cut 5 bases from V and 3 bases from J; bases unmatched to any gene: 1. This CDR3 contains 13 residues.

In its sample, this clonotype was seen once. The chain links TRBV18 to TRBJ2-7; 14 bases match TRBD2. Germline values: CDR1 KGHSH, CDR2 LQKENI. J was trimmed by 2 bases and V by 5 bases; bases with no gene match: 2. CDR3 size: 15 residues. CDR3 protein: CASSRTSGRPYEQYF. The CDR3 DNA reads as TGTGCCAGCTCAAGGACTAGCGGGAGGCCCTACGAGCAGTACTTC.